This T cell receptor beta chain is drawn from a study of blood T cell repertoires in COVID-19. Study-wide context: The analysed material was cDNA or gDNA that came from T cells, B-cell-depleted T cells, or PBMCs.

This clone was seen a few times. Authors' data handling: Estimation of nucleated cell counts was performed using reference gene primer amplification. The method was immunoSEQ multiplex PCR; TCRdb's version includes in-frame clones alone and lacks a portion of them. The V and J calls and clone size come from that table; D and trimming were worked out from the DNA. This table holds approximately 260,000 clones, 70% to 85% found once. This CDR3 comprises 15 residues. The germline CDR1 and CDR2 sequences are SGHAT and FQNNGV. Trimming at V came to 5 bases and at J to 1 base, leaving 6 bases not matched to a gene.

The genes are TRBV11-2 and TRBJ2-5; TRBD2 matches 8 bases. The sample taken for sequencing was peripheral blood. This receptor was taken from a woman aged 40-49 years with active or convalescent COVID-19. The CDR3 DNA reads TGTGCCAGCAGCCGGGAGGGGCGCCGCCAAGAGACCCAGTACTTC. The encoded protein is CASSREGRRQETQYF. The whole variable domain, filled in from reference TRBV11-2 and TRBJ2-5, reads EAGVAQSPRYKIIEKRQSVAFWCNPISGHATLYWYQQILGQGPKLLIQFQNNGVVDDSQLPKDRFSAERLKGVDSTLKIQPAKLEDSAVYLCASSREGRRQETQYFGPGTRLLVL.